Below, 25 T cell receptor beta chains from the same sample are listed, as sequenced in a study of T cell responses to AZD1222 COVID-19 vaccine. Assay used: immunoSEQ multiplex PCR; TCRdb lists only in-frame clones, some missing. The sample lists 120,000 to 150,000 clones, roughly nine tenths seen once, with 3.8% in the top ten. This specimen was peripheral blood, taken 28 days after the second AZD1222 dose. Every receptor here comes from an adult who received the AZD1222 COVID-19 vaccine.

This clone was seen only a few times. The chain couples TRBV7-9 to TRBJ2-7; a possible D gene is TRBD2 (7 bases). The germline V gene has CDR1 SEHNR and CDR2 FQNEAQ (reference sequence). Trimming shortened V by 2 bases and J by 4 bases, and 18 bases separated the two germline ends. This CDR3 is built from 16 residues. In DNA, the CDR3 is TGTGCCAGCAGCTTATACGGGGTGGAGGGGGGGTACGAGCAGTACTTC. It specifies CASSLYGVEGGYEQYF.

This chain uses TRBV6-4 with TRBJ2-7, with D perhaps being TRBD1 or TRBD2 (5 bases each). CDR3 length: 15 residues. CDR1 MRHNA and CDR2 SNTAGT come from the germline V gene. V lost 3 bases, J lost 2 bases, and 14 bases lay in between. The CDR3 here is CASSEGAGTTYEQYF. The CDR3 bases are TGTGCCAGCAGTGAAGGTGCAGGGACGACCTACGAGCAGTACTTC.

The V gene is TRBV5-1, the J gene TRBJ1-3, with 7 bases matching TRBD1. Germline assignment: CDR1 SGHRS and CDR2 YFSETQ. CDR3 length: 15 residues. V shed 0 bases and J 2 bases; nucleotides not matched to a gene: 2. The chain's CDR3 is CASSLGDRAGNTIYF. CDR3 DNA: TGCGCCAGCAGCTTGGGGGACAGAGCTGGAAACACCATATATTTT.

The chain uses TRBV25-1 and TRBJ1-3; 9 bases fit TRBD1. With V trimmed by 3 bases and J by 3 bases, 6 bases remained unmatched. CDR3 length: 16 residues. Looked up from germline, CDR1 is MGHDK and CDR2 is SYGVNS. The CDR3 nucleotides are TGTGCCAGCAGTGAGCCAACGGACAGGGGTGGAAACACCATATATTTT. Protein product: CASSEPTDRGGNTIYF.

This clone was recorded once. The rearrangement uses TRBV7-2 and TRBJ1-2, with TRBD1 matching 7 bases. The germline V gene has CDR1 SGHTA and CDR2 FQGNSA. The junction had 3 bases not matched to a gene; V was cut back by 2 bases and J by 3 bases. This CDR3 contains 14 residues. CDR3 sequence reads: CASSLQGDYYGYTF. The CDR3 DNA reads as TGTGCCAGCAGCTTACAGGGGGATTACTATGGCTACACCTTC.

This chain uses TRBV5-8 with TRBJ1-1; D remains unclear. Between the trimmed V and J ends, which lost 4 bases and 4 bases, there was a span of 20 bases. This CDR3 contains 16 residues. Per germline, CDR1 SGHTS and CDR2 YDEGEE. CDR3 region: CASSHGRSHAFTEAFF. The CDR3 DNA follows: TGTGCCAGCAGCCATGGGAGGTCACACGCATTCACTGAAGCTTTCTTT.

As regards this clone: Other DNA sequences in this sample translate to the same CDR3. The chain links TRBV2 to TRBJ2-7; D is unresolved. Germline loops: CDR1 SNHLY, CDR2 FYNNEI. Trimming removed 0 bases from V and 3 bases from J, with 3 bases in between. The CDR3 runs to 12 residues. CDR3 nucleotide sequence: TGTGCCAGCAGTGAAGCTGGCTACGAGCAGTACTTC. It codes for CASSEAGYEQYF.

The V gene is TRBV12-5, the J gene TRBJ2-3, with D unresolved. The germline V gene encodes CDR1 LGHNT and CDR2 FRNRAP. The CDR3 is made up of 15 amino acids. Trimming shortened V by 3 bases and J by 1 base, and 11 bases separated the two germline ends. The CDR3 protein is CASGLLGSGTDTQYF. CDR3 coding DNA: TGTGCTAGTGGTTTACTGGGATCAGGCACAGATACGCAGTATTTT.

Only one count was recorded for this clone. The chain joins TRBV4-1 to TRBJ1-1; D remains unclear. Between the trimmed V and J ends, which lost 1 base and 6 bases, there was a span of 12 bases. This CDR3 is built from 14 residues. Germline-derived CDR1 and CDR2 are MGHRA and YSYEKL. CDR3 coding DNA: TGCGCCAGCAGCCAAGCACAGCCTGGGGCTGAAGCTTTCTTT. Encoded protein: CASSQAQPGAEAFF.

The chain is built from TRBV6-2 or TRBV6-3 and TRBJ1-1; D unclear. Germline-derived CDR1 and CDR2 are MNHEY and SVGEGT. The CDR3 extends over 12 amino acids. The V gene lost 1 base and the J gene lost 5 bases, with 5 bases spanning the gap. CDR3 nucleotide sequence: TGTGCCAGCAGTTACTGGGAGACTGAAGCTTTCTTT. As protein: CASSYWETEAFF.

The chain employs TRBV14 and TRBJ1-1; D is perhaps TRBD1 (5 bases). Trimming took 4 bases from V and 10 from J, leaving 16 bases between them. The CDR3 extends over 13 amino acids. Looked up from germline, CDR1 is SGHDN and CDR2 is FVKESK. DNA of the CDR3: TGTGCCAGCAGCCCCCCGGGGACCTTGAGAGCTTTCTTT. Translated, it gives CASSPPGTLRAFF.

The J gene is TRBJ2-3, the V gene TRBV7-9; D is uncertain. This CDR3 has 14 amino acids. Germline assignment: CDR1 SEHNR and CDR2 FQNEAQ (reference sequence). V gave up 3 bases and J gave up 6 bases, with 13 bases separating them. In nucleotides, the CDR3 is TGTGCCAGCAGCTTGAGGTGGGCCAGGGATACGCAGTATTTT. Its translation: CASSLRWARDTQYF.

The chain recombines TRBV14 with TRBJ1-2; possible D gene TRBD1, 5 bases. The germline V and J ends were trimmed by 1 base and 4 bases, with 7 bases remaining between them. Germline CDR1 SGHDN, CDR2 FVKESK. CDR3 size: 13 residues. CDR3: CASSQVRAYGYTF. Here the CDR3 DNA reads TGTGCCAGCAGCCAAGTCAGGGCCTATGGCTACACCTTC.

This sequence joins TRBV12-3 or TRBV12-4 and TRBJ1-2, with D uncertain. The CDR3 length is 13 residues. V lost 4 bases to trimming and J lost 8 bases, with 14 bases between them. Written as DNA, the CDR3 is TGTGCCAGCAGTTCCGACGGAATTGGGGGCTACACCTTC. It translates to CASSSDGIGGYTF.

This clone showed up just once. The rearrangement joins TRBV5-5 to TRBJ1-1, with D perhaps TRBD1 (6 bases). The V end was cut by 6 bases, the J end by 4 bases, with 19 bases between. The CDR3 consists of 15 residues. Germline V gene data show CDR1 as SGHKS and CDR2 as YYEKEE (reference sequence). CDR3 DNA sequence: TGTGCCAGCACCTCCCACCACGGGGGCGGCACTGAAGCTTTCTTT. It encodes CASTSHHGGGTEAFF. The full variable domain, rest sourced from reference TRBV5-5 and TRBJ1-1, is DAGVTQSPTHLIKTRGQQVTLRCSPISGHKSVSWYQQVLGQGPQFIFQYYEKEERGRGNFPDRFSARQFPNYSSELNVNALLLGDSALYLCASTSHHGGGTEAFFGQGTRLTVV.

This clone was picked up one time. This chain connects TRBV5-4 to TRBJ1-5; no clear D gene. CDR1 SGHNT and CDR2 YYREEE come from the germline V gene (reference sequence). V was shortened by 4 bases and J by 7 bases, with 12 bases between the two germline ends. This CDR3 is 13 amino acids long. CDR3 bases: TGTGCCAGCAGCCCTCGTCCCGGGCAGCCCCAGCATTTT. It codes for CASSPRPGQPQHF.

This clone was recorded only once. This rearrangement joins TRBV19 to TRBJ2-5; TRBD1 or TRBD2 may be the D gene (6 bases each). Per the germline V gene, CDR1 is LNHDA and CDR2 is SQIVND (reference sequence). The CDR3 is 13 amino acids. Trimming shortened V by 5 bases and J by 1 base, and 8 bases separated the two germline ends. Here the CDR3 DNA reads TGTGCCAGTAGTGGGGGGCTCCAAGAGACCCAGTACTTC. Protein sequence: CASSGGLQETQYF.

This chain connects TRBV27 to TRBJ1-6; D possibly corresponds to TRBD1 (5 bases). Trimming took 0 bases from V and 13 from J, leaving 10 bases between them. The germline gives CDR1 MNHEY, CDR2 SMNVEV (reference sequence). The CDR3 runs to 13 residues. The CDR3: CASSLSGARPLHF. The CDR3 bases are TGTGCCAGCAGTTTATCTGGGGCTAGGCCCCTCCACTTT.

This rearrangement joins TRBV7-4 to TRBJ1-6, with D perhaps matching TRBD1 (5 bases). Trimming removed 5 bases at V and 8 bases at J, with 22 bases between. The germline V gene has CDR1 SGHVT and CDR2 SQSDAQ. CDR3 size: 17 residues. The CDR3 sequence is CASSHQRGIVYDSPLHF. Here the CDR3 DNA reads TGTGCCAGCAGCCACCAAAGGGGAATTGTTTATGATTCACCCCTCCACTTT.

The chain recombines TRBV7-8 with TRBJ2-1; D is ambiguous. The CDR3 has 17 amino acids. CDR1 is SGHVS and CDR2 is FQNEAQ in the germline V gene. V lost 3 bases, J lost 0 bases, and 15 bases lay in between. The CDR3 nucleotides read TGTGCCAGCAGCTTGGTGGGCGGAACCAGCTCCTACAATGAGCAGTTCTTC. The encoded protein is CASSLVGGTSSYNEQFF.

CDR3 sequence reads: CAWRPGGGRYEQYF. The CDR3 coding sequence is TGTGCCTGGAGACCCGGGGGAGGGCGCTACGAGCAGTACTTC. The chain uses TRBV30 and TRBJ2-7; 7 bases fit TRBD2. Trimming took 3 bases from V and 3 from J; bases not matched to a gene: 8. Germline assignment: CDR1 GTSNPN and CDR2 SVGIG (reference sequence). The CDR3 totals 14 residues.

This chain joins TRBV7-2 and TRBJ1-2, with D perhaps matching TRBD1 (5 bases). Deletions cut 4 bases from V and 4 bases from J, with 10 bases between. In germline, CDR1 is SGHTA, CDR2 FQGNSA. The CDR3 contains 13 residues. CDR3 loop: CASSSHGTYGYTF. In DNA form, the CDR3 reads TGTGCCAGCAGCTCCCACGGGACCTATGGCTACACCTTC.

The V gene is TRBV6-6, the J gene TRBJ2-7; 8 positions agree with TRBD2. The germline CDR1 and CDR2 sequences are MNHNY and SVGAGI (reference sequence). The CDR3 spans 11 residues. Germline trimming cut 8 bases from V and 6 bases from J; bases unmatched to any gene: 3. The CDR3 sequence is CASWAGGEQYF. The CDR3 DNA is TGTGCCAGCTGGGCGGGAGGCGAGCAGTACTTC.

The chain carries TRBV7-2 and TRBJ1-5; D is uncertain. The germline gives CDR1 SGHTA, CDR2 FQGNSA. V was cut by 5 bases and J by 4 bases, with 15 bases left in between. CDR3 length equals 15 residues. In DNA form, the CDR3 reads TGTGCCAGCAGCCCTGACGGTGGTGGGAATCAGCCCCAGCATTTT. Its translation: CASSPDGGGNQPQHF.

This chain uses TRBV6-4 with TRBJ2-1; D ambiguous. The CDR3 runs 14 residues. With 0 bases removed from V and 6 bases from J, the gap between germline ends came to 9 bases. Looked up from germline, CDR1 is MRHNA and CDR2 is SNTAGT. In nucleotides, the CDR3 is TGTGCCAGCAGTGACTCGACGGACCCCAATGAGCAGTTCTTC. Its translation is CASSDSTDPNEQFF.